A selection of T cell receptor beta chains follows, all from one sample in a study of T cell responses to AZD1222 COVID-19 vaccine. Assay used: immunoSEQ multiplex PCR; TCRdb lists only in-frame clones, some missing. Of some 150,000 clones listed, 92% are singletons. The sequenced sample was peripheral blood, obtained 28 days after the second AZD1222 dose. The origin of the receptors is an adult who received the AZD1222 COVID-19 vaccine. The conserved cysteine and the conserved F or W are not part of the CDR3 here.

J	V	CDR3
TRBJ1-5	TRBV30	AWSVREEAHNQPQH
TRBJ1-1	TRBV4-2	ASSPNPGYRASEAF
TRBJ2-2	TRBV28	ASSPPGAGGYTGELF
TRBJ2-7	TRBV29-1	SVGKTQGSYEQY
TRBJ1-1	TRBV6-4	ASSDSGTGDTEAF
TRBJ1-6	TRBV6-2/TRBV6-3	ASSPRLRRDNSPLH
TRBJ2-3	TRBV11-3	ASSGGTGSRTDTQY
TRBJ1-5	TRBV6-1	ASSHQGSNQPQH
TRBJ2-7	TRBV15	ATSRSGTGGLEQY
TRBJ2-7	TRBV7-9	ASSLAGNPGQY
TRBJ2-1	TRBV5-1	ASSLMWSQGGDEQF
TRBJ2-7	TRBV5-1	ASSSPSGSDYEQY
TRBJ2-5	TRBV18	ASSDREPPLETQY
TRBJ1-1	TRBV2	ASGAWTGGTEAF